These 24 T cell receptor beta chains share one sample of origin, sequenced in a study of PD-L1 blockade in urothelial cancer. Generated by immunoSEQ multiplex PCR, the TCRdb table keeps only in-frame clones and is missing some. The profile shows about 52,000 clones, approximately 87% of them singletons. The input for sequencing was PBMCs, taken around atezolizumab (anti-PD-L1) treatment. The receptors come from a man aged 35 to 55 with urothelial cancer.

The chain couples TRBV5-6 to TRBJ2-2; 8 bases match TRBD1. Trimming cost V 3 bases and J 6 bases; bases outside gene matches: 7. Germline loops: CDR1 SGHDT, CDR2 YYEEEE. The CDR3 is made up of 15 amino acids. CDR3 sequence reads: CASSWGIQGAGELFF. The CDR3 region has the DNA TGTGCCAGCAGCTGGGGGATACAGGGGGCCGGGGAGCTGTTTTTT.

Only a few counts were recorded for this clone. The chain couples TRBV2 to TRBJ2-3, with D perhaps TRBD2 (6 bases). Germline values: CDR1 SNHLY, CDR2 FYNNEI. This CDR3 contains 17 residues. The V end lost 2 bases, the J end lost 1 base, and 16 bases lay between the germline ends. CDR3 protein: CASSEMKLAVRTDTQYF. In nucleotides, the CDR3 is TGTGCCAGCAGTGAAATGAAGTTAGCGGTCCGCACAGATACGCAGTATTTT. Full variable domain (remainder filled in from reference TRBV2 and TRBJ2-3): EPEVTQTPSHQVTQMGQEVILRCVPISNHLYFYWYRQILGQKVEFLVSFYNNEISEKSEIFDDQFSVERPDGSNFTLKIRSTKLEDSAMYFCASSEMKLAVRTDTQYFGPGTRLTVL.

In this sample, this clone turned up a few times. The V call is TRBV7-9, the J call TRBJ2-3, with 8 bases that match TRBD2. Per the germline V gene, CDR1 is SEHNR and CDR2 is FQNEAQ (reference sequence). V gave up 10 bases and J gave up 3 bases; unmatched junction bases: 9. The CDR3 has 14 amino acids. Here the CDR3 reads CATSASGSTDTQYF. Here the CDR3 DNA reads TGTGCCACCTCCGCGAGCGGGAGTACAGATACGCAGTATTTT.

This clone was observed a few times. The gene calls are TRBV27 and TRBJ2-7; D possibly corresponds to TRBD2 (6 bases). This CDR3 spans 13 amino acids. Between the trimmed V and J ends, which lost 6 bases and 7 bases, there was a span of 16 bases. Germline V lookup: CDR1 MNHEY, CDR2 SMNVEV (reference sequence). The CDR3 DNA is TGTGCCAGCAGCTCCTTGGGGGGACGGGAGCAGTACTTC. Amino acids: CASSSLGGREQYF.

This chain uses TRBV6-6 with TRBJ2-1; the D gene is possibly TRBD1 (7 bases). The germline V and J ends were trimmed by 6 bases and 7 bases, with 19 bases remaining between them. CDR3 length equals 15 residues. Germline lookup yields CDR1 MNHNY and CDR2 SVGAGI (reference sequence). Here the CDR3 DNA reads TGTGCCAGCAGCCAGGGGGGTGGGAGTCGGAATGAGCAGTTCTTC. This codes for CASSQGGGSRNEQFF.

V is TRBV4-2 and J is TRBJ2-2; 10 nucleotides agree with TRBD2. V shed 5 bases, J shed 4 bases, and the junction held 10 bases outside the gene matches. The germline CDR1 and CDR2 sequences are LGHNA and YNFKEQ. The CDR3 covers 17 residues. The CDR3 DNA sequence: TGTGCCAGCAGCGGGGACCCGAGCGGGAGGGGCACCGGGGAGCTGTTTTTT. Translated, it gives CASSGDPSGRGTGELFF.

This clone was recorded only once. This rearrangement joins TRBV9 to TRBJ1-2; D is perhaps TRBD1 (5 bases). The germline CDR1 and CDR2 sequences are SGDLS and YYNGEE. This CDR3 is 13 amino acids long. Trimming removed 7 bases at V and 0 bases at J, with 10 bases between. Here the CDR3 DNA reads TGTGCCAGCCAGGGAGGTCCTAACTATGGCTACACCTTC. Translation gives CASQGGPNYGYTF.

The chain couples TRBV27 to TRBJ2-3; possible D gene TRBD1, 7 bases. Germline V gives CDR1 MNHEY, CDR2 SMNVEV (reference sequence). CDR3 length: 20 residues. Trimming pared 0 bases from V and 0 bases from J, leaving 22 bases between. CDR3 in DNA: TGTGCCAGCAGTTTATCGGAGGGGGCGCCCCCCGGTGCTAGCACAGATACGCAGTATTTT. This sequence encodes CASSLSEGAPPGASTDTQYF.

The J gene is TRBJ2-7, the V gene TRBV7-2, with a possible D match to TRBD2 (6 bases). The CDR3 runs 12 residues. Trimming took off 5 bases at V and 3 bases at J, with 8 bases between the two ends. CDR1 and CDR2 from the germline V gene are SGHTA and FQGNSA. CDR3 residues: CASSGRSYEQYF. The CDR3 bases are TGTGCCAGCAGCGGGAGGAGCTACGAGCAGTACTTC.

V is TRBV28 and J is TRBJ2-7, with D possibly matching TRBD2 (7 bases). The V end was cut by 6 bases, the J end by 2 bases, with 14 bases between. Germline CDR1 reads MDHEN; CDR2 reads SYDVKM. The CDR3 has 14 residues. The CDR3 DNA reads TGTGCCAGCAGCCGTGAGGGGGGGACCTACGAGCAGTACTTC. Encoded protein: CASSREGGTYEQYF.

This clone showed up just once. The chain is built from TRBV19 and TRBJ2-7; TRBD1 matches at 7 bases. This CDR3 has 14 residues. CDR1 LNHDA and CDR2 SQIVND come from the germline V gene (reference sequence). V lost 5 bases and J lost 1; bases outside the gene matches: 5. CDR3 DNA: TGTGCCAGTAGTCCGGGACAGTGGTCCTACGAGCAGTACTTC. It specifies CASSPGQWSYEQYF.

The chain carries TRBV7-2 and TRBJ2-3; 8 bases are a match to TRBD2. V shed 1 base, J shed 5 bases, and the junction held 8 bases outside the gene matches. Germline V gene sequence: CDR1 SGHTA, CDR2 FQGNSA. This CDR3 region has 16 residues. DNA for the CDR3: TGTGCCAGCAGCTTAGAGTCGGCGGGAGGAGGAGATACGCAGTATTTT. Amino acids: CASSLESAGGGDTQYF.

The rearrangement joins TRBV5-1 to TRBJ2-7, with 12 bases aligning to TRBD2. The CDR3 has 16 residues. Trimming took 4 bases from V and 5 from J; bases not matched to a gene: 10. Looked up from germline, CDR1 is SGHRS and CDR2 is YFSETQ. This CDR3 is CASSGVDRTSGNEQYF. CDR3 nucleotide sequence: TGCGCCAGCAGCGGGGTCGATCGGACTAGCGGGAACGAGCAGTACTTC.

The V gene is TRBV27, the J gene TRBJ2-2; TRBD2 is a possible D gene (6 bases). CDR3 length: 16 residues. Germline V gene sequence: CDR1 MNHEY, CDR2 SMNVEV (reference sequence). V gave up 4 bases and J gave up 1 base, with 13 bases separating them. As DNA, the CDR3 is TGTGCCAGCAGTTCCCCGACTAGGCGGAACACCGGGGAGCTGTTTTTT. It specifies CASSSPTRRNTGELFF.

The rearrangement uses TRBV5-1 and TRBJ2-1, with 11 positions matching TRBD1. V dropped 4 bases and J dropped 2; count of bases not matched to a gene: 5. CDR3 length: 16 residues. Germline CDR1 reads SGHRS; CDR2 reads YFSETQ. The CDR3 sequence: CASSTGTGGPYNEQFF. The CDR3 DNA reads as TGCGCCAGCAGCACGGGGACAGGGGGGCCCTACAATGAGCAGTTCTTC.

The rearrangement joins TRBV7-9 to TRBJ1-2; D might be TRBD1 (5 bases). The CDR3 spans 14 residues. Germline loops: CDR1 SEHNR, CDR2 FQNEAQ (reference sequence). Trimming removed 7 bases from V and 2 bases from J, with 14 bases in between. The CDR3 sequence is CASNTGATNYGYTF. The CDR3 region has the DNA TGTGCCAGCAACACAGGAGCCACGAACTATGGCTACACCTTC. Together with reference TRBV7-9 and TRBJ1-2, the CDR3 gives the full variable domain: DTGVSQNPRHKITKRGQNVTFRCDPISEHNRLYWYRQTLGQGPEFLTYFQNEAQLEKSRLLSDRFSAERPKGSFSTLEIQRTEQGDSAMYLCASNTGATNYGYTFGSGTRLTVV.

This chain links TRBV13 with TRBJ2-7; the D gene is possibly TRBD1 (7 bases). There are 15 residues in the CDR3. Germline CDR1 PRHDT, CDR2 FYEKMQ (reference sequence). Between the trimmed V and J ends, which lost 4 bases and 7 bases, there was a span of 20 bases. CDR3 loop: CASSSTGALAGEQYF. The DNA of the CDR3 is TGTGCCAGCAGCTCAACAGGGGCCTTGGCGGGGGAGCAGTACTTC. Combining the CDR3 with reference TRBV13 and TRBJ2-7 gives the whole variable domain AAGVIQSPRHLIKEKRETATLKCYPIPRHDTVYWYQQGPGQDPQFLISFYEKMQSDKGSIPDRFSAQQFSDYHSELNMSSLELGDSALYFCASSSTGALAGEQYFGPGTRLTVT.

The V and J genes are TRBV7-3 and TRBJ2-7; D may be TRBD1 (6 bases). There are 14 residues in the CDR3. Trimming took off 5 bases at V and 2 bases at J, with 13 bases between the two ends. CDR1 is SGHTA, CDR2 FQGTGA, per germline. Here the CDR3 DNA reads TGTGCCAGCAGCCCGATAGGACAGCCCTACGAGCAGTACTTC. Amino acid sequence: CASSPIGQPYEQYF.

The chain employs TRBV27 and TRBJ2-7, with a tentative D call TRBD2 (7 bases). The CDR3 has 15 amino acids. V was shortened by 6 bases and J by 6 bases, with 21 bases between the two germline ends. Germline-derived CDR1 and CDR2 are MNHEY and SMNVEV (reference sequence). The CDR3 is CASRISGTIQGEQYF. The DNA for the CDR3 is TGTGCCAGCAGGATCTCCGGGACTATACAGGGCGAGCAGTACTTC.

The table lists this clone with a count of one. V and J are TRBV4-2 and TRBJ2-1; D unresolved. Germline CDR1 LGHNA, CDR2 YNFKEQ. V was pared by 0 bases and J by 7 bases, with 10 bases between. CDR3 length equals 14 residues. For the CDR3, the DNA is TGTGCCAGCAGCCAAGATGGAACCAGGAATGAGCAGTTCTTC. Translated: CASSQDGTRNEQFF.

The gene calls are TRBV4-2 and TRBJ2-7, with 11 bases identical to TRBD2. CDR3 size: 15 residues. The V and J ends lost 0 bases and 6 bases, in that order; junction bases with no gene match: 4. Looked up from germline, CDR1 is LGHNA and CDR2 is YNFKEQ. The CDR3 here is CASSQDSGRAGEQYF. CDR3 nucleotides: TGTGCCAGCAGCCAAGATAGCGGGAGGGCTGGCGAGCAGTACTTC.

The chain recombines TRBV6-1 with TRBJ2-7; D ambiguous. V lost 2 bases and J 3 bases, leaving 14 bases between the germline ends. This CDR3 is 15 amino acids long. CDR1 is MNHNS and CDR2 is SASEGT in the germline V gene. CDR3 in DNA: TGTGCCAGCAGTGAAACTCTCGGTCAGGTCTACGAGCAGTACTTC. Protein sequence: CASSETLGQVYEQYF.

The gene calls are TRBV6-1 and TRBJ2-7, with 9 bases identical to TRBD1. Germline values: CDR1 MNHNS, CDR2 SASEGT. There are 14 residues in the CDR3. V trimming: 3 bases; J trimming: 3 bases; junction bases outside the gene matches: 3. CDR3 coding DNA: TGTGCCAGCAGTGAGTGGACAGGGGTCTACGAGCAGTACTTC. It yields the protein CASSEWTGVYEQYF.

The chain employs TRBV5-1 and TRBJ1-3; the D gene is possibly TRBD1 (5 bases). In germline, CDR1 is SGHRS, CDR2 YFSETQ. Trimming left V 4 bases short and J 0 bases short, with 14 bases between. The CDR3 contains 16 residues. The CDR3 sequence is CASSAEDTSSGNTIYF. DNA of the CDR3: TGCGCCAGCAGCGCAGAGGACACGTCCTCTGGAAACACCATATATTTT.